The T cell receptor beta chain described here comes from a study of early T cells in non-severe SARS-CoV-2 infection. Study at large: Chains stayed unpaired after sequencing of bulk RNA from unsorted whole blood. Study-wide results and limits: CD4 and private specificities were missed by VDJdb matching, which favored anti-spike CD8 responses.

Turning to this clonotype: Antigen specificity is unknown.

Individual cDNA molecules each received unique molecular identifiers attached to them. TCRdb re-called the 5' RACE reads with MiXCR, one entry per CDR3 protein. The sample contains about 77,000 distinct CDR3 sequences, more than 9% of which appear only once. The CDR3 is 15 residues long. V was cut by 6 bases and J by 4 bases, with 18 bases left in between. Per germline, CDR1 MNHEY and CDR2 SMNVEV (reference sequence). This sequence originates from an adult who was a healthcare worker with PCR-confirmed SARS-CoV-2 infection or an uninfected control (not recorded which). J is TRBJ1-2 and V is TRBV27; D unresolved. Specimen: whole blood. The CDR3 nucleotides are TGTGCCAGCAGCCCGATTCCAGTCCGGAGCTATGGCTACACCTTC. Its translation: CASSPIPVRSYGYTF.